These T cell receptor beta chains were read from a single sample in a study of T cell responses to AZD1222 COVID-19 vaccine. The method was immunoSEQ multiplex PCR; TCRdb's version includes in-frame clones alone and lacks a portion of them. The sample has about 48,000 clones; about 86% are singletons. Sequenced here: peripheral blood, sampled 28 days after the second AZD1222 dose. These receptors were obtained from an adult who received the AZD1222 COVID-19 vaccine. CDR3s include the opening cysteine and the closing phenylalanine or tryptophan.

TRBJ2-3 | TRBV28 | CASSLVQISTDTQYF
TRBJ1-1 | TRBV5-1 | CASSRDGGQNTEAFF
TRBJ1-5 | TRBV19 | CASSPTGGAGQPQHF
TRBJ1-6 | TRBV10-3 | CAISEFNSPLHF
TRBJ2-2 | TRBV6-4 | CASSDQGDGELFF
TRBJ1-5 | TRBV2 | CASPRDTAIYSNQPQHF
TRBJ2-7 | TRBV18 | CASSPQGDYEQYF
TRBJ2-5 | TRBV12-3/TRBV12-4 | CASSLSGETQYF
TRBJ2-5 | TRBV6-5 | CASSYWGSPQETQYF
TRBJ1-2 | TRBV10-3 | CAISESTSGQGGNGYTF
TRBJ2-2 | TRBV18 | CASIPSGNTGELFF
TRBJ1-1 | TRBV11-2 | CASSPQTGENTEAFF
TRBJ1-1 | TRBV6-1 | CASSEARGTLNTEAFF
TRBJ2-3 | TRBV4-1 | CASSQVQGAASGPSTDTQYF
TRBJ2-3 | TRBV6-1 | CASSEGVASGSTQYF
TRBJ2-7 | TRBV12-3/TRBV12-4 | CASSFERRDEQYF
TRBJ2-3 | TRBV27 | CASRSNGWRDTDTQYF
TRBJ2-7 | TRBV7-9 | CASEGGQGPYEQYF
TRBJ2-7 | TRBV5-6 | CASSLSGTTYEQYF
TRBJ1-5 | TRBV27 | CASSLIGFKIKEDDQPQHF
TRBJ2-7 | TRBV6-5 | CASSSPFSGSYEQYF
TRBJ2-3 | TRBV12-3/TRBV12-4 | CASSLTDTQYF
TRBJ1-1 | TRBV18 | CASSPSVRDTEAFF
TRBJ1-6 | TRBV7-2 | CASSFGLSGSPLHF
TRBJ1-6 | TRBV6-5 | CAAFRGNNSPLHF
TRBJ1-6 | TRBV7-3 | CASSSTGRGNSPLHF
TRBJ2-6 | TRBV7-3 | CASSLPQGARGANVLTF
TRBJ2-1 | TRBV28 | CASSLLQGGSYNEQFF
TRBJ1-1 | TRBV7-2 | CASGEQANTEAFF
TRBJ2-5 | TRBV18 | CASSPYRTQYTREETQYF
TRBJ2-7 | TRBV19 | CASKGRGFQEQYF
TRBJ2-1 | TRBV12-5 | CASGLRKRNYNEQFF
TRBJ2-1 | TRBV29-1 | CSVDIPGNEQFF
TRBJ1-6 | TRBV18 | CASSLSGGADSPLHF
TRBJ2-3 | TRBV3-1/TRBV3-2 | CASSQPGQGASDTQYF
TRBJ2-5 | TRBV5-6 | CASSFRGRKETQYF
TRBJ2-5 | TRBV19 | CASSGQRETQYF
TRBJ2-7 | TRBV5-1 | CASSLVSGQGYYEQYF
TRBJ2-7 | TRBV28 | CASTPGGYASYEQYF
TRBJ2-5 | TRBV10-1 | CASSEGTGHETQYF
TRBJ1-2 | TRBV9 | CASSGVPGQGGGYTF
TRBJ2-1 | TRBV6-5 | CASSLGQSYNNEQFF
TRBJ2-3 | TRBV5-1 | CASSWDVDTQYF
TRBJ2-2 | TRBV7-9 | CASSLVSSGKGGELFF
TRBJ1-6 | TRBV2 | CASSYGTGISYNSPLHF
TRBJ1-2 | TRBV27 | CASSRLDSGHYGYTF